Below, 29 T cell receptor beta chains from the same sample are listed, as sequenced in a study of T-cell reconstitution after alpha-beta-depleted transplantation in children (dated by TCRdb to 2016 to 2018). Read against the paper, the sample's treatment or condition label means: allogeneic hematopoietic cell transplantation with graft depleted of TCRalphabeta T cells and CD19 B cells. Libraries were prepared through PCR. The instrument given in TCRdb is Illumina HiSeq 2500. TCR libraries were prepared with molecular barcoding, using unique molecular identifiers to normalize TCRbeta repertoire quantification. TCRdb reprocessing: public reads trimmed at Q25 with fastp, clones called with MiXCR, in-frame beta chains kept. Rows with a matching CDR3 protein are joined into one entry that keeps the most common DNA and genes. This sample has roughly 490,000 distinct CDR3 sequences in its table, and over 9.5% of those were observed once. The ten largest clones add up to less than 15% of the sample.

This specimen consisted of PBMCs, mostly from graft donor cells, obtained 180 days after TCRalphabeta/CD19-depleted stem cell transplant. All receptors come from a female patient aged 2-10 years who had a stem cell transplant for aplastic anemia, so the T cells may come from the graft donor.

The chain recombines TRBV20-1 with TRBJ2-1, with D perhaps matching TRBD2 (6 bases). CDR1 and CDR2 (germline): DFQATT, SNEGSKA (reference sequence). Trimming cost V 3 bases and J 3 bases, with 12 bases left between them. The CDR3 has 14 residues. CDR3 residues: CSASRPEGYNEQFF. In DNA form, the CDR3 reads TGCAGTGCTAGTCGACCGGAGGGCTACAATGAGCAGTTCTTC.

This clonotype appeared a few times. This chain links TRBV28 with TRBJ2-7; 13 nucleotides agree with TRBD2. The CDR3 has 16 residues. V was pared by 4 bases and J by 5 bases, with 8 bases of the junction left unmatched. CDR1 is MDHEN and CDR2 is SYDVKM in the germline V gene. The chain's CDR3 is CASSSGTSGRANEQYF. The CDR3 region has the DNA TGTGCCAGCAGTTCCGGAACTAGCGGGAGGGCCAACGAGCAGTACTTC. The full variable domain, its missing parts supplied by reference TRBV28 and TRBJ2-7, is DVKVTQSSRYLVKRTGEKVFLECVQDMDHENMFWYRQDPGLGLRLIYFSYDVKMKEKGDIPEGYSVSREKKERFSLILESASTNQTSMYLCASSSGTSGRANEQYFGPGTRLTVT.

This clonotype appeared a few times. CDR3 region: CATSRDRGVQETQYF. The CDR3, as DNA: TGTGCCACCAGCAGAGATCGGGGGGTTCAAGAGACCCAGTACTTC. This sequence joins TRBV15 and TRBJ2-5; 7 bases fit TRBD2. Germline CDR1 is LNHNV and CDR2 is YYDKDF (reference sequence). The CDR3 length is 15 residues. After removal of 0 bases from V and 2 bases from J, the junction contained 3 bases not matched to a gene.

This clonotype was observed a few times. V usage is TRBV12-5 and J usage is TRBJ1-6; no clear D gene. CDR1 and CDR2 from the germline V gene are LGHNT and FRNRAP. CDR3 length: 14 residues. V was pared by 5 bases and J by 4 bases, with 9 bases between. This CDR3 is CASGPGRYNSPLHF. CDR3 sequence (DNA): TGTGCTAGTGGTCCCGGTCGTTATAATTCACCCCTCCACTTT. Drawing the rest from reference TRBV12-5 and TRBJ1-6, the complete variable domain is DARVTQTPRHKVTEMGQEVTMRCQPILGHNTVFWYRQTMMQGLELLAYFRNRAPLDDSGMPKDRFSAEMPDATLATLKIQPSEPRDSAVYFCASGPGRYNSPLHFGNGTRLTVT.

This clonotype was counted many times. The chain joins TRBV7-2 to TRBJ2-7; 9 bases align to TRBD1. J was trimmed by 2 bases and V by 4 bases; bases with no gene match: 3. Germline CDR1 SGHTA, CDR2 FQGNSA. The CDR3 length is 14 residues. CDR3 residues: CASSYRTGAYEQYF. The CDR3 DNA follows: TGTGCCAGCAGCTACCGGACAGGGGCCTACGAGCAGTACTTC. Using reference TRBV7-2 and TRBJ2-7 for the parts outside the CDR3, the full variable domain is GAGVSQSPSNKVTEKGKDVELRCDPISGHTALYWYRQSLGQGLEFLIYFQGNSAPDKSGLPSDRFSAERTGGSVSTLTIQRTQQEDSAVYLCASSYRTGAYEQYFGPGTRLTVT.

A few counts support this clonotype. This chain connects TRBV15 to TRBJ1-1; the D is unclear. Germline V lookup: CDR1 LNHNV, CDR2 YYDKDF (reference sequence). V dropped 1 base and J dropped 0 bases, with 12 bases sitting between them. This CDR3 spans 16 amino acids. The CDR3 nucleotides read TGTGCCACCAGCAGAGGTGTAGGACCTATGAACACTGAAGCTTTCTTT. Translation gives CATSRGVGPMNTEAFF.

The chain combines TRBV7-2 with TRBJ2-1; 10 bases align to TRBD2. The CDR3 loop spans 17 amino acids. CDR1 SGHTA and CDR2 FQGNSA come from the germline V gene. Germline trimming cut 4 bases from V and 1 base from J; bases unmatched to any gene: 7. The CDR3 sequence is CASSSTPTSGSYNEQFF. The CDR3 region has the DNA TGTGCCAGCAGCTCTACCCCGACTAGCGGGTCCTACAATGAGCAGTTCTTC.

This clonotype was found a few times. The chain is built from TRBV12-3 or TRBV12-4 and TRBJ1-2; D uncertain. The CDR3 has 12 amino acids. V lost 6 bases, J lost 8 bases, and 13 bases lay in between. The CDR3 loop is CASSLPRSGYTF. CDR3 nucleotide sequence: TGTGCCAGCAGCCTTCCTCGATCGGGCTACACCTTC.

V and J are TRBV7-2 and TRBJ1-1, with D unclear. This CDR3 is built from 13 residues. The germline V gene encodes CDR1 SGHTA and CDR2 FQGNSA. Trimming removed 1 base from V and 7 bases from J, with 10 bases in between. The CDR3 nucleotides are TGTGCCAGCAGCTTAGTAGGGATTAATGAAGCTTTCTTT. This gives the protein CASSLVGINEAFF.

This clonotype was recorded a few times. The chain has TRBV7-2 and TRBJ2-3; TRBD2 matches at 11 bases. Germline V gene sequence: CDR1 SGHTA, CDR2 FQGNSA. The V and J ends lost 4 bases and 3 bases, in that order; junction bases with no gene match: 6. This CDR3 region has 16 residues. For the CDR3, the DNA is TGTGCCAGCAGCTCCCGTACTAGCGGGAGAACAGATACGCAGTATTTT. Translated, it gives CASSSRTSGRTDTQYF. Looking up the rest from reference TRBV7-2 and TRBJ2-3 gives the full variable domain: GAGVSQSPSNKVTEKGKDVELRCDPISGHTALYWYRQSLGQGLEFLIYFQGNSAPDKSGLPSDRFSAERTGGSVSTLTIQRTQQEDSAVYLCASSSRTSGRTDTQYFGPGTRLTVL.

This clonotype was detected only a few times. The genes are TRBV12-5 and TRBJ2-5; D is perhaps TRBD1 (5 bases). CDR3 size: 12 residues. V was trimmed by 1 base and J by 7 bases, leaving 7 bases between them. Germline lookup yields CDR1 LGHNT and CDR2 FRNRAP. The CDR3: CASGLDQGTQYF. The DNA for the CDR3 is TGTGCTAGTGGTTTGGATCAGGGGACCCAGTACTTC.

The table lists this clonotype with many counts. The V and J genes are TRBV4-2 and TRBJ2-5; D is possibly TRBD1 (6 bases). V was pared by 0 bases and J by 5 bases, with 10 bases between. The CDR3 contains 14 residues. Germline CDR1 and CDR2: LGHNA and YNFKEQ. The DNA for the CDR3 is TGTGCCAGCAGCCAAGATCGGCAGGGGGAGACCCAGTACTTC. This sequence encodes CASSQDRQGETQYF.

The chain carries TRBV29-1 and TRBJ2-2; possible D gene TRBD1, 6 bases. The ends were cut back, 7 bases at V and 3 bases at J, with 15 bases in the middle. Looked up from germline, CDR1 is SQVTM and CDR2 is ANQGSEA. CDR3 length: 14 amino acids. This CDR3 is CSAAPGHDTGELFF. The CDR3 DNA reads as TGCAGCGCCGCCCCGGGACACGACACCGGGGAGCTGTTTTTT.

This clonotype was observed a few times. The chain joins TRBV20-1 to TRBJ2-2; a weak D match, TRBD1 (6 bases). Germline V CDR1 and CDR2: DFQATT, SNEGSKA (reference sequence). With 5 bases removed from V and 4 bases from J, the gap between germline ends came to 14 bases. The CDR3 has 14 amino acids. In DNA form, the CDR3 reads TGCAGTGCTGACAGGAGTGGTAGCACCGGGGAGCTGTTTTTT. Translation: CSADRSGSTGELFF.

The chain uses TRBV12-3 or TRBV12-4 and TRBJ2-7; tentatively, D is TRBD1 (6 bases). V lost 5 bases to trimming and J lost 3 bases, with 11 bases between them. This CDR3 contains 13 residues. The CDR3 sequence: CASSTGQHYEQYV. CDR3 DNA sequence: TGTGCCAGCAGTACGGGACAACACTACGAGCAGTACGTC.

This clonotype was detected a few times. The chain has TRBV5-6 and TRBJ2-1; D remains unclear. This CDR3 has 13 residues. Per the germline V gene, CDR1 is SGHDT and CDR2 is YYEEEE. Trimming left V 3 bases short and J 10 bases short, with 14 bases between. CDR3 amino acids: CASSSLTPREQFF. CDR3 in DNA: TGTGCCAGCAGCTCCTTAACCCCCAGGGAGCAGTTCTTC.

The CDR3 coding sequence is TGTGCCAGCAGATCCCTACCCAGGAAAGAGGCCTACAATGAGCAGTTCTTC. It yields the protein CASRSLPRKEAYNEQFF. The chain combines TRBV11-2 with TRBJ2-1, with D uncertain. This CDR3 comprises 17 residues. Germline V gene lookup returns CDR1 SGHAT and CDR2 FQNNGV. V lost 6 bases and J 2 bases, leaving 20 bases between the germline ends.

There are a few counts of this clonotype. The CDR3 loop reads CASSQEAGRDYGYTF. For the CDR3, the DNA is TGTGCCAGCAGCCAAGAGGCAGGAAGGGACTATGGCTACACCTTC. This chain links TRBV4-2 with TRBJ1-2; no reliable D call. Trimming pared 0 bases from V and 3 bases from J, leaving 11 bases between. Germline values: CDR1 LGHNA, CDR2 YNFKEQ. CDR3 length: 15 residues.

J is TRBJ2-5 and V is TRBV29-1, with D maybe TRBD1 (6 bases). The V and J ends lost 5 bases and 2 bases respectively, with 12 bases between them. Germline V lookup: CDR1 SQVTM, CDR2 ANQGSEA. The CDR3 length is 13 residues. This CDR3 reads CSVRRGGQETQYF. As DNA, the CDR3 is TGCAGCGTTCGCAGGGGTGGTCAAGAGACCCAGTACTTC. Full variable domain (remainder filled in from reference TRBV29-1 and TRBJ2-5): SAVISQKPSRDICQRGTSLTIQCQVDSQVTMMFWYRQQPGQSLTLIATANQGSEATYESGFVIDKFPISRPNLTFSTLTVSNMSPEDSSIYLCSVRRGGQETQYFGPGTRLLVL.

J is TRBJ2-5 and V is TRBV5-1, with TRBD2 identical over 14 bases. The ends lost 2 bases at V and 1 base at J; junction bases unmatched: 4. The CDR3 runs 17 residues. The germline V gene has CDR1 SGHRS and CDR2 YFSETQ. CDR3 loop: CASSLRLAGGPQETQYF. The DNA of the CDR3 is TGCGCCAGCAGCTTAAGACTAGCGGGAGGGCCCCAAGAGACCCAGTACTTC.

This clonotype was counted at least ten times. The chain has TRBV6-5 and TRBJ1-5; 11 bases match TRBD1. Unmatched junction bases numbered 3, after V lost 4 bases and J lost 4 bases. CDR1 is MNHEY and CDR2 is SVGAGI in the germline V gene. This CDR3 spans 15 amino acids. CDR3 region: CASSSGTGGNQPQHF. Written as DNA, the CDR3 is TGTGCCAGCAGTTCAGGGACAGGGGGAAATCAGCCCCAGCATTTT.

The genes are TRBV27 and TRBJ2-5; possibly TRBD1 or TRBD2 for D (5 bases each). The CDR3 totals 13 residues. Germline CDR1 is MNHEY and CDR2 is SMNVEV (reference sequence). With 5 bases removed from V and 5 bases from J, the gap between germline ends came to 12 bases. The chain's CDR3 is CASSGRGMETQYF. The CDR3 nucleotides are TGTGCCAGCAGTGGCCGGGGCATGGAGACCCAGTACTTC.

This clonotype was seen many times. The chain has TRBV15 and TRBJ2-3, with D possibly TRBD2 on 7 matching bases. This CDR3 is 16 amino acids long. The germline CDR1 and CDR2 sequences are LNHNV and YYDKDF (reference sequence). Trimming removed 3 bases from V and 0 bases from J, with 13 bases in between. This CDR3 reads CATSRDSGTSTDTQYF. The DNA for the CDR3 is TGTGCCACCAGCAGGGACAGCGGGACTAGCACAGATACGCAGTATTTT.

The rearrangement links TRBV12-3 or TRBV12-4 to TRBJ1-5; the D is unclear. The CDR3 runs 14 residues. The germline V and J ends were trimmed by 4 bases and 3 bases, with 10 bases remaining between them. CDR3 amino acids: CASSSRQDNQPQHF. The CDR3 DNA reads as TGTGCCAGCAGTTCCCGGCAGGACAATCAGCCCCAGCATTTT.

The chain has TRBV12-3 or TRBV12-4 and TRBJ1-2; D perhaps matches TRBD1 (5 bases). V shed 1 base and J shed 7 bases, with 16 bases lying between them. There are 15 residues in the CDR3. The CDR3 DNA follows: TGTGCCAGCAGTTTAGTGCCTATGGGGGAGTCTGGCTACACCTTC. This translates into CASSLVPMGESGYTF.

The chain is built from TRBV6-2 or TRBV6-3 and TRBJ2-1; the match to TRBD1 covers 9 bases. Germline V CDR1 and CDR2: MNHEY, SVGEGT. J was trimmed by 8 bases and V by 6 bases; bases with no gene match: 11. This CDR3 contains 15 residues. CDR3 nucleotides: TGTGCCAGCAGCGTGGGACAGGGCGTCCGCGATGAGCAGTTCTTC. Protein sequence: CASSVGQGVRDEQFF.

A few counts support this clonotype. The chain has TRBV19 and TRBJ2-5, with TRBD2 matching over 10 bases. The CDR3 extends over 16 amino acids. Germline lookup yields CDR1 LNHDA and CDR2 SQIVND (reference sequence). The V segment lost 5 bases and the J segment 3 bases; nucleotides outside the gene matches: 9. CDR3 loop: CASSRLAGAPEETQYF. The CDR3 DNA is TGTGCCAGTAGTCGTCTAGCGGGAGCCCCCGAAGAGACCCAGTACTTC.

The sample holds a few counts of this clonotype. V is TRBV5-1 and J is TRBJ2-5, with D maybe TRBD1 (5 bases). The V end was cut by 0 bases, the J end by 2 bases, with 8 bases between. The CDR3 runs to 14 residues. From germline, CDR1 is SGHRS and CDR2 YFSETQ. CDR3 loop: CASSLGQRQETQYF. CDR3 nucleotide sequence: TGCGCCAGCAGCTTGGGACAGAGACAAGAGACCCAGTACTTC.

V gene TRBV5-1 combines with J gene TRBJ2-1; perhaps TRBD2 as D (6 bases). Germline CDR1 and CDR2: SGHRS and YFSETQ. The CDR3 has 15 amino acids. Deletions cut 4 bases from V and 5 bases from J, with 16 bases between. CDR3 loop: CASSTRRAFDNEQFF. The CDR3 region has the DNA TGCGCCAGCAGCACCCGGAGGGCCTTTGACAATGAGCAGTTCTTC.